This TCR beta chain came from a study of T cell responses to AZD1222 COVID-19 vaccine (dated by TCRdb to the early 2020s). Study-level background: TCR sequencing was performed for roughly 240 trial participants, of whom about 200 were given two doses of AZD1222 and some 26 were given two doses of MenACWY control vaccine. Enrollment into the trials was organized by age into subgroups of 18-55, 56-69 and 70-plus years, and those subgroups contained about 160, 30 and 59 TCR-sequenced participants, respectively. General findings and caveats noted by the study authors: The vaccine-associated CD4 TCRs covered the entire spike protein, and the dominant responses fell in regions 160-218 and 743-854. Participants were mostly white British, with more females than males. The authors suggested clonal diversity may have been underestimated. A significant rise in spike-specific TCR breadth and depth was observed after two AZD1222 doses relative to day 0 and relative to MenACWY recipients. Reportedly, close to half of the unique spike-specific TCRs recognized epitopes lying outside the regions that are mutated in the B.1.351 and B.1.1.7 variants. No day 14 peak-response samples were available, so repertoires were characterized only after the peak T cell response. In the small 56-69-year group, the increase in depth fell short of significance, most likely because of low power. Conclusions about previously exposed vaccinees were limited because only six AZD1222 recipients were SARS-CoV-2 seropositive at baseline.

The CDR3 regions of human TCRbeta chains were analyzed by immunosequencing. The authors' analysis ran thus. TCRs in the repertoires were compared against a reference library of SARS-CoV-2-specific TCRs that had been generated with the MIRA antigen-specificity platform. Breadth meant the fraction of unique TCRs that were SARS-CoV-2-associated, whereas depth meant the fraction of total T cells that were SARS-CoV-2-associated. Using the MIRA data, each spike-specific TCR was mapped to the spike region that the TCR reacts to and placed in a CD4 or CD8 class. Log10-transformed breadth and depth values were compared by one-way ANOVA with Sidak's multiple comparisons tests. TCRdb mirrors the immuneACCESS table, restricted to in-frame sequences. Some clones are absent from its copies; in checked studies, under half trace to an unresolved V gene, and the reason for the others is unknown. D and trimming were read from the DNA, whereas the V and J calls and clone size are those reported in that table. This sample gives approximately 270,000 clones in total; around 92% of them show up just once. Roughly 0.51% of the sample is in the top ten clones.

In light of the paper, this sample's time point label describes: about 28 days (+/-7) after the second vaccine dose. AZD1222 recipients whose second dose came at about 4 weeks and those whose second dose came at about 12 weeks were combined into one group, since spike-specific TCR depth and breadth did not differ between the two schedules. The vaccinee samples were drawn from two UK trials, COV001 and COV002, one of which was a single-blind randomized controlled phase 2/3 trial testing AZD1222 (ChAdOx1 nCoV-19) in healthy adults. For TCRbeta chain sequencing, PBMC samples were collected from trial participants at day 0 and at day 28 after the second dose. As concerns this clone: The antigen it binds to is not known. No base quality values were provided; no much bigger clone lies one nucleotide off.

From its cysteine to its phenylalanine, the CDR3 spans 11 amino acids. The retained sequence is limited to the CDR3, 33 bases, with the frame set at the first base. CDR1 and CDR2 are drawn from the germline V gene: SQVTM, ANQGSEA. V drops 2 bases and J drops 2 bases, leaving 4 bases in between. This sequence uses TRBV29-1 and TRBJ2-7; there is no confident call for the D gene. The origin of this receptor is an adult who received the AZD1222 COVID-19 vaccine. The sequenced sample was peripheral blood, obtained 28 days after the second AZD1222 dose. The CDR3 corresponds to CSVEWAYEQYF. The nucleotide sequence reads TGCAGCGTTGAATGGGCCTACGAGCAGTACTTC.